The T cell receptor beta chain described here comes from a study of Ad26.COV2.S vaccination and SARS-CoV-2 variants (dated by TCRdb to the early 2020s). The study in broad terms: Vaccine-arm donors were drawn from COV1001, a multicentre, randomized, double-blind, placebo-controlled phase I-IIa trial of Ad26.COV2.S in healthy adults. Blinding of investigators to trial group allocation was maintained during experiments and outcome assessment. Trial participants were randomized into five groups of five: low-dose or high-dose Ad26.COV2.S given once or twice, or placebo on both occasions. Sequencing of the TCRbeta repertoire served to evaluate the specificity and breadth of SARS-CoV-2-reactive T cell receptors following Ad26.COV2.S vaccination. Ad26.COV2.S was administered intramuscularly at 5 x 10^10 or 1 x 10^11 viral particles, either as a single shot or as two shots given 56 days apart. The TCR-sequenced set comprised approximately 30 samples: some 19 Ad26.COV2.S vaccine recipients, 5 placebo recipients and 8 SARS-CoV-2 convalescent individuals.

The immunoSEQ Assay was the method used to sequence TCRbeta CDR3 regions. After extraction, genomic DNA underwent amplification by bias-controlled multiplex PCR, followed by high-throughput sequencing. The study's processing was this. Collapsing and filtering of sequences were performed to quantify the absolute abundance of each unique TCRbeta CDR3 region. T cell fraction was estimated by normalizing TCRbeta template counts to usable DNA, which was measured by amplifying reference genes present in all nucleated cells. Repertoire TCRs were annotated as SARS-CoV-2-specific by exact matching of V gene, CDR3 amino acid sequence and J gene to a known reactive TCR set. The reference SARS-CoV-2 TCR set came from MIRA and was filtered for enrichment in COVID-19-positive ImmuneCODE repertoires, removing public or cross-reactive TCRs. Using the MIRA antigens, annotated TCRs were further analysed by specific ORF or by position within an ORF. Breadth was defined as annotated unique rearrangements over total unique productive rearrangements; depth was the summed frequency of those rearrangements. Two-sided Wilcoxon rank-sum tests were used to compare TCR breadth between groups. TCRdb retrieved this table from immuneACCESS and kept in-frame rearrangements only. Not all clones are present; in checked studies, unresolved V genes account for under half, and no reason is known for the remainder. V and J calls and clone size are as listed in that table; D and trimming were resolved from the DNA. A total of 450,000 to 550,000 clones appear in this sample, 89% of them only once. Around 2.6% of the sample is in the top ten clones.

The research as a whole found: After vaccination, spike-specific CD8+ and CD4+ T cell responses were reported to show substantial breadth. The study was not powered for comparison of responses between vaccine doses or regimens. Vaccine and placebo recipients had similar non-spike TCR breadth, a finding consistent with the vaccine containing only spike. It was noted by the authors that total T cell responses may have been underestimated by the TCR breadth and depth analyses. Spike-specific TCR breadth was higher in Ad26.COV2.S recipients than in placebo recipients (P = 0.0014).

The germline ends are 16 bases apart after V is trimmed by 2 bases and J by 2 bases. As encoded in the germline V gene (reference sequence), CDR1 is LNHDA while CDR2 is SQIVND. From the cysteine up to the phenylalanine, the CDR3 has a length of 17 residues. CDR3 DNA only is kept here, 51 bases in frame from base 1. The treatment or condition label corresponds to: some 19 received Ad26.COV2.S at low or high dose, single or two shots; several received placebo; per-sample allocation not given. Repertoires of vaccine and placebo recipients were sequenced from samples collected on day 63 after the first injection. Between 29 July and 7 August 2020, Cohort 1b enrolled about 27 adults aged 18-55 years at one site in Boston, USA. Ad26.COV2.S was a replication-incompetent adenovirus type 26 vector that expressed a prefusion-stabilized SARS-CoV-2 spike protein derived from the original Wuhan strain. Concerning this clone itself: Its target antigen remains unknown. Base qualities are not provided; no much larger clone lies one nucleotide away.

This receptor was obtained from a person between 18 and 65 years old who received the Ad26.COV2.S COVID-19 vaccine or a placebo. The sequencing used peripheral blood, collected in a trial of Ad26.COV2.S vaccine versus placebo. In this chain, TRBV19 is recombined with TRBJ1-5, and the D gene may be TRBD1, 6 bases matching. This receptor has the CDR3 CASSITAQGRGNQPQHF. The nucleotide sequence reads TGTGCCAGTAGTATAACGGCACAGGGAAGGGGCAATCAGCCCCAGCATTTT. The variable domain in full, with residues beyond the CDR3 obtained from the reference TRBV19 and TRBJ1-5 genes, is DGGITQSPKYLFRKEGQNVTLSCEQNLNHDAMYWYRQDPGQGLRLIYYSQIVNDFQKGDIAEGYSVSREKKESFPLTVTSAQKNPTAFYLCASSITAQGRGNQPQHFGDGTRLSIL.